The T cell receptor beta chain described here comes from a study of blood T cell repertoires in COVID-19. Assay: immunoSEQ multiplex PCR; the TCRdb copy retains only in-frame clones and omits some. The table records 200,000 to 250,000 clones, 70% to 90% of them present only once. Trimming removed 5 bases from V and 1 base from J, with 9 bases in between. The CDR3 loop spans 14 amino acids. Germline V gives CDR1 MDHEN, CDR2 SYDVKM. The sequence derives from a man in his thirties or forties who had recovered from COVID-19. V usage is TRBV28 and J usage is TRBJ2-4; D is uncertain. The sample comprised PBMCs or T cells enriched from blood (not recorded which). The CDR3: CASSPLSAKNIQYF. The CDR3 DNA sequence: TGTGCCAGCAGTCCCTTATCGGCCAAAAACATTCAGTACTTC.